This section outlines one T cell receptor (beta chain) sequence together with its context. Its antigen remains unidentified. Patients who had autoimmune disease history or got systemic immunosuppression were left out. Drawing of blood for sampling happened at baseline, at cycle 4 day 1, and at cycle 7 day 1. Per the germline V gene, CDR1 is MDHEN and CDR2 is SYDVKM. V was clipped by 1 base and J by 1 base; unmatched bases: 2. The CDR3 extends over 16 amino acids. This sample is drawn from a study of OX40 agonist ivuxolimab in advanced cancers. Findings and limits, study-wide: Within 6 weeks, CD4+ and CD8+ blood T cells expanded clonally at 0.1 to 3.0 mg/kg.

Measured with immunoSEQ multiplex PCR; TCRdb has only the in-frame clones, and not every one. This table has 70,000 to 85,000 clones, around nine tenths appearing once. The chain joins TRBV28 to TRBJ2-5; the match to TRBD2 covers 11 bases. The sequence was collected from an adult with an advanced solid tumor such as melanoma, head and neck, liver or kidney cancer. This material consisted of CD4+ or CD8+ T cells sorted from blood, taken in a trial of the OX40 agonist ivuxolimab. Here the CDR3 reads CASSLFSGRAQETQYF. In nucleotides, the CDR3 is TGTGCCAGCAGTTTATTTAGCGGGAGGGCCCAAGAGACCCAGTACTTC.